This passage covers 27 T cell receptor beta chains from one sample sequenced in a study of T cells in Graves' hyperthyroidism and ophthalmopathy. From RNA transcripts, TCR beta CDR3 regions were amplified. A set of HTBI primers served as the primers for a first-round RT-PCR of the TCR CDR3. MiXCR, run by TCRdb on the multiplex PCR reads, gives a single entry per CDR3 protein. The table shows roughly 290,000 distinct CDR3 sequences, with about an eighth occurring only once. The source material was blood. All receptors come from a woman between 25 and 40 years old with Graves' hyperthyroidism that later progressed to Graves' ophthalmopathy.

This clonotype has a count of ten or more. The gene calls are TRBV3-1 and TRBJ2-3; 10 nucleotides match TRBD2. The CDR3 runs to 16 residues. V gave up 0 bases and J gave up 5 bases; unmatched junction bases: 5. Germline assignment: CDR1 LGHDT and CDR2 YNNKEL (reference sequence). CDR3 DNA sequence: TGTGCCAGCAGCCAAGATGGGCTAGCGGGGGAAGATACGCAGTATTTT. It translates to CASSQDGLAGEDTQYF.

The chain combines TRBV11-2 with TRBJ1-4; the D is unclear. Germline V lookup: CDR1 SGHAT, CDR2 FQNNGV. The CDR3 extends over 14 amino acids. Trimming left V 2 bases short and J 8 bases short, with 12 bases between. This chain's CDR3 is CASSLRPEPEKLFF. DNA for the CDR3: TGTGCCAGCAGCTTACGGCCAGAACCAGAAAAACTGTTTTTT.

At least ten counts were recorded for this clonotype. The chain uses TRBV7-3 and TRBJ2-3; TRBD2 agrees at 15 bases. This CDR3 spans 15 amino acids. V shed 5 bases and J 5 bases; nucleotides not matched to a gene: 2. Germline-derived CDR1 and CDR2 are SGHTA and FQGTGA. CDR3 region: CASSAGLAGGDTQYF. As DNA, the CDR3 is TGTGCCAGCAGCGCGGGACTAGCGGGAGGAGATACGCAGTATTTT.

The table lists this clonotype with many counts. The V call is TRBV27, the J call TRBJ2-5; D remains unclear. Germline CDR1 is MNHEY and CDR2 is SMNVEV (reference sequence). Trimming took off 3 bases at V and 5 bases at J, with 10 bases between the two ends. There are 13 residues in the CDR3. For the CDR3, the DNA is TGTGCCAGCAGTTTCTCGCTCTTGGAGACCCAGTACTTC. Its translation is CASSFSLLETQYF.

At least ten counts were recorded for this clonotype. The V gene is TRBV27, the J gene TRBJ1-5, with D possibly being TRBD1 (6 bases). The CDR3 loop spans 13 amino acids. The germline CDR1 and CDR2 sequences are MNHEY and SMNVEV (reference sequence). V was clipped by 6 bases and J by 7 bases, with 13 bases between them. The chain's CDR3 is CASRPRGGQPQHF. The CDR3 region has the DNA TGTGCCAGCAGGCCTCGGGGGGGCCAGCCCCAGCATTTT.

Ten or more counts support this clonotype. The chain carries TRBV6-2 or TRBV6-3 and TRBJ2-7; D perhaps matches TRBD1 (6 bases). Deletions cut 6 bases from V and 0 bases from J, with 15 bases between. The CDR3 has 15 residues. Germline V gene data show CDR1 as MNHEY and CDR2 as SVGEGT. The chain's CDR3 is CASRPNRVSSYEQYF. CDR3 coding DNA: TGTGCCAGCAGACCTAACAGGGTGAGCTCCTACGAGCAGTACTTC.

About this clonotype itself: One junction end does not reproduce the germline sequence, and a read error may be involved. The chain uses TRBV12-3 or TRBV12-4 and TRBJ2-2, with D tentatively TRBD1 or TRBD2 (5 bases each). This CDR3 comprises 15 residues. CDR3 residues: CASRDDRDRAGEQFF. The CDR3 DNA follows: TGTGCCAGCAGAGACGACCGGGACCGCGCCGGAGAGCAGTTTTTT.

This clonotype was seen repeatedly, ten times or more. Germline and junction disagree at one end, which may indicate a read error. The CDR3 loop is CSARGTVGEQYF. In nucleotides, the CDR3 is TGCAGTGCCAGAGGGACAGTAGGCGAGCAGTACTTC. The chain links TRBV20-1 to TRBJ2-7; 7 nucleotides align to TRBD1. Germline CDR1 reads DFQATT; CDR2 reads SNEGSKA (reference sequence). The CDR3 extends over 12 amino acids.

The chain recombines TRBV7-2 with TRBJ2-3; weak D call: TRBD2 (6 bases). Germline loops: CDR1 SGHTA, CDR2 FQGNSA. Deletions cut 2 bases from V and 4 bases from J, with 13 bases between. The CDR3 sequence is 15 residues long. CDR3 region: CASSLWGGEADTQYF. The CDR3 DNA reads as TGTGCCAGCAGCTTATGGGGAGGCGAGGCAGATACGCAGTATTTT.

This clonotype was recorded at least ten times. The chain recombines TRBV3-1 with TRBJ2-7; 9 bases match TRBD1. V dropped 3 bases and J dropped 6; count of bases not matched to a gene: 3. This CDR3 spans 13 amino acids. Germline CDR1 LGHDT, CDR2 YNNKEL (reference sequence). The CDR3 reads CASSQGTGSEQYF. Written as DNA, the CDR3 is TGTGCCAGCAGCCAGGGGACAGGGTCCGAGCAGTACTTC.

This clonotype was seen only once. This sequence may be a read error, since a much larger clone differs from it by one base. Since the CDR3 does not end with the conserved phenylalanine or tryptophan, this likely comes from a read error. The chain is built from TRBV19 and TRBJ2-1; D is unclear. The ends were cut back, 5 bases at V and 6 bases at J, with 11 bases in the middle. The CDR3 extends over 13 amino acids. The V gene's germline CDR1 is LNHDA and CDR2 SQIVND (reference sequence). The CDR3 DNA follows: TGTGCCAGTAGTCTCGGGCGGTTCAATGAGCAGTTCCTC. Protein product: CASSLGRFNEQFL.

This clonotype was seen ten or more times. The chain joins TRBV20-1 to TRBJ2-5; TRBD2 aligns across 8 bases. There are 17 residues in the CDR3. Germline loops: CDR1 DFQATT, CDR2 SNEGSKA (reference sequence). J gave up 6 bases and V 5 bases, and 20 bases lay outside the gene matches. The DNA of the CDR3 is TGCAGTGCTCCCCAGCTAGCGGGTGGGACCGGAGGGAAGACCCAGTACTTC. Translated: CSAPQLAGGTGGKTQYF.

This clonotype was recorded many times. V and J are TRBV19 and TRBJ1-1, with TRBD1 as a possible D gene (5 bases). This CDR3 spans 14 amino acids. Germline loops: CDR1 LNHDA, CDR2 SQIVND (reference sequence). V was shortened by 5 bases and J by 4 bases, with 14 bases between the two germline ends. Here the CDR3 reads CASSPGQGTTEAFF. The CDR3 nucleotides are TGTGCCAGTAGTCCCGGGCAGGGAACCACTGAAGCTTTCTTT.

This clonotype was counted ten times or more. The chain employs TRBV5-6 and TRBJ1-2; D is undetermined. The CDR3 loop spans 14 amino acids. Per the germline V gene, CDR1 is SGHDT and CDR2 is YYEEEE. V was clipped by 0 bases and J by 5 bases, with 11 bases between them. CDR3 nucleotide sequence: TGTGCCAGCAGCTTGGGCCTTCTAGGGTATGGCTACACCTTC. It translates to CASSLGLLGYGYTF.

This clonotype was counted many times. CDR3 sequence: CASSFSGGHEQYF. The DNA for the CDR3 is TGCGCCAGCAGCTTCTCCGGGGGCCACGAGCAGTACTTC. V gene TRBV5-1 combines with J gene TRBJ2-7; either TRBD1 or TRBD2 may fit D (6 bases each). The V end was cut by 2 bases, the J end by 5 bases, with 11 bases between. CDR1 and CDR2 from the germline V gene are SGHRS and YFSETQ. CDR3 length equals 13 residues.

This clonotype occurred many times. The chain couples TRBV12-3 or TRBV12-4 to TRBJ2-7, with D possibly TRBD1 on 5 matching bases. With 4 bases removed from V and 6 bases from J, the gap between germline ends came to 19 bases. The CDR3 runs 15 residues. CDR3 bases: TGTGCCAGCAGTTCCTCAGGGCTGGGTTTTGGCGAGCAGTACTTC. Its translation is CASSSSGLGFGEQYF.

This clonotype was counted ten times or more. V and J are TRBV11-3 and TRBJ1-1, with D possibly matching TRBD1 (5 bases). The CDR3 totals 13 residues. V lost 1 base to trimming and J lost 6 bases, with 9 bases between them. The V gene's germline CDR1 is SGHNT and CDR2 YENEEA. CDR3 sequence reads: CASSLGGVSEAFF. CDR3 nucleotide sequence: TGTGCCAGCAGCTTAGGGGGCGTCTCTGAAGCTTTCTTT.

This clonotype was observed at least ten times. The chain joins TRBV28 to TRBJ2-5, with 9 bases aligning to TRBD2. V shed 10 bases, J shed 5 bases, and the junction held 20 bases outside the gene matches. In germline, CDR1 is MDHEN, CDR2 SYDVKM. CDR3 length: 17 amino acids. CDR3: CATLRQGQAGGRETQYF. CDR3 DNA sequence: TGTGCCACGTTGCGGCAGGGACAAGCGGGAGGACGGGAGACCCAGTACTTC.

The V gene is TRBV7-9, the J gene TRBJ2-1, with 9 positions matching TRBD2. J gave up 7 bases and V 2 bases, and 6 bases lay outside the gene matches. CDR1 and CDR2 (germline): SEHNR, FQNEAQ (reference sequence). This CDR3 is built from 15 residues. For the CDR3, the DNA is TGTGCCAGCAGCTTACTGACTAGCGGAAGGAATGAGCAGTTCTTC. Amino acids: CASSLLTSGRNEQFF. Complete variable domain (other parts from reference TRBV7-9 and TRBJ2-1): DTGVSQNPRHKITKRGQNVTFRCDPISEHNRLYWYRQTLGQGPEFLTYFQNEAQLEKSRLLSDRFSAERPKGSFSTLEIQRTEQGDSAMYLCASSLLTSGRNEQFFGPGTRLTVL.

This clonotype was seen repeatedly, ten times or more. The chain uses TRBV11-2 and TRBJ2-1; the D is unclear. CDR1 and CDR2 from the germline V gene are SGHAT and FQNNGV. V was cut by 5 bases and J by 0 bases, with 23 bases left in between. CDR3 length: 19 amino acids. As DNA, the CDR3 is TGTGCCAGCAGCGGAATGTTCTGGTCAGCGCCGCGCTCCTACAATGAGCAGTTCTTC. Its protein is CASSGMFWSAPRSYNEQFF.

The chain carries TRBV2 and TRBJ2-5; possibly TRBD1 for D (5 bases). The V end lost 0 bases, the J end lost 5 bases, and 13 bases lay between the germline ends. CDR3 length: 15 amino acids. Germline CDR1 and CDR2: SNHLY and FYNNEI. The CDR3 nucleotides are TGTGCCAGCAGTGAAGCGCGTAGCAGGGTGGAGACCCAGTACTTC. This translates into CASSEARSRVETQYF. The full variable domain, rest sourced from reference TRBV2 and TRBJ2-5, is EPEVTQTPSHQVTQMGQEVILRCVPISNHLYFYWYRQILGQKVEFLVSFYNNEISEKSEIFDDQFSVERPDGSNFTLKIRSTKLEDSAMYFCASSEARSRVETQYFGPGTRLLVL.

The table lists this clonotype with a few counts. The genes are TRBV28 and TRBJ2-7, with 9 bases matching TRBD2. CDR1 is MDHEN and CDR2 is SYDVKM in the germline V gene. With 3 bases clipped from V and 5 bases from J, the junction kept 8 bases outside the gene matches. This CDR3 comprises 15 residues. Here the CDR3 reads CASSFRASGIHEQYF. The CDR3 nucleotides are TGTGCCAGCAGTTTCCGGGCTAGCGGGATCCACGAGCAGTACTTC.

This clonotype was seen repeatedly, ten times or more. This chain connects TRBV30 to TRBJ2-7, with D possibly matching TRBD2 (5 bases). Germline V lookup: CDR1 GTSNPN, CDR2 SVGIG (reference sequence). Trimming cost V 3 bases and J 4 bases, with 16 bases left between them. This CDR3 comprises 14 residues. The CDR3, as DNA: TGTGCCTGGAGCGGTGAAGGGAGTCGGTACGAGCAGTACTTC. It specifies CAWSGEGSRYEQYF.

There are many counts of this clonotype. CDR3 residues: CASSLADRPNEAFF. Written as DNA, the CDR3 is TGTGCCAGCAGCTTGGCTGACAGGCCCAATGAAGCTTTCTTT. The chain couples TRBV7-2 to TRBJ1-1; maybe TRBD1 (6 bases). The CDR3 covers 14 residues. CDR1 is SGHTA and CDR2 is FQGNSA in the germline V gene. V shed 3 bases and J shed 7 bases, with 15 bases lying between them.

The V and J genes are TRBV5-6 and TRBJ2-2, with 7 bases lining up with TRBD1. Germline V CDR1 and CDR2: SGHDT, YYEEEE. CDR3 length equals 13 residues. Trimming took 4 bases from V and 9 from J; bases not matched to a gene: 6. The CDR3, as DNA: TGTGCCAGCAGCGTGACAGGGCCCCGGGAGCTGTTTTTT. As protein: CASSVTGPRELFF.

This clonotype was seen more than once but under ten times. The chain carries TRBV15 and TRBJ1-2; D not certain. This CDR3 comprises 15 residues. Trimming pared 7 bases from V and 0 bases from J, leaving 15 bases between. Germline CDR1 reads LNHNV; CDR2 reads YYDKDF (reference sequence). The CDR3 DNA reads as TGTGCCACCACCTCAGTCGACGGTGCTAACTATGGCTACACCTTC. This gives the protein CATTSVDGANYGYTF.

As concerns this clonotype: A much larger clone lies one base from this, so it may be a read error. The chain's CDR3 is CASRPAGQWDFTDTQYF. DNA of the CDR3: TGTGCCAGCAGACCCGCCGGACAGTGGGACTTCACAGATACGCAGTATTTT. The chain couples TRBV27 to TRBJ2-3; D may match TRBD1 or TRBD2 (6 bases each). V was clipped by 6 bases and J by 2 bases, with 21 bases between them. This CDR3 is built from 17 residues. The germline gives CDR1 MNHEY, CDR2 SMNVEV (reference sequence).